This T cell receptor (beta chain) was identified in a study of human T cells and chemical hapten exposure (dated by TCRdb to 2020 to 2022). Background for the entire study: For sensitization, 2% DPC in acetone was applied to a roughly 2 cm by roughly 2 cm area of upper inner arm skin. Weekly therapeutic DPC doses were additionally applied to the scalp of patients throughout the roughly 24-week study period. Blood samples were taken from patients before sensitization (week 0) and at 2, 6 and about 24 weeks after DPC sensitization. Libraries were pooled for sequencing, and variation in per-sample TCR yields was attributed mainly to small differences in library volumes within the pool. Patch tests used Finn chambers with 0.01% DPC on the upper back, scored after 6 days by International Contact Dermatitis Research Group standards. The patient cohort, mostly female, included alopecia areata with under or over 50% scalp involvement, alopecia totalis and alopecia universalis. The study tracked peripheral blood TCR repertoire changes in vivo during primary and secondary sensitization to the hapten diphenylcyclopropenone (DPC) in alopecia patients. For TCR sequencing, blood came from some 31 alopecia patients at anywhere from one to four time points (pre-sensitization, 2, 6 and 24 weeks).

The time point label corresponds to: patch test 1, 2 weeks after DPC sensitization. What this sample's treatment or condition label stands for: therapeutic diphenylcyclopropenone sensitization with weekly scalp DPC. At each patch-test visit, blood was drawn before the patch test was applied. To be eligible, patients had to be aged 18 to 70, diagnosed with alopecia and judged suitable for DPC therapy, while pregnant patients were excluded. Unfractionated whole blood was collected in Tempus Blood RNA tubes, and total RNA was extracted from that blood. The method was RACE. The instrument given in TCRdb is NextSeq 500. Library preparation attached unique molecular identifiers to individual cDNA molecules for quantitative, reproducible TCR counting. For every blood RNA sample, sequencing covered both the TCR alpha and TCR beta chains. The authors' pipeline ran thus. The median number of TCRs per sample was 90,000 to 100,000, ranging from roughly 23,224 to 690,600. V, J and CDR3 annotation of the TCR reads was carried out using the Decombinator software suite. For PS versus PT1 abundance plots, all samples were subsampled to the same number of TCRs (28,000). Expanded TCRs were defined as absent before sensitization and observed at least eight times at the 2-week time point. The raw public data were reprocessed by TCRdb itself: fastp quality trimming at Q25, MiXCR clonotype calling, in-frame beta chains only. Under each unique CDR3 protein, matching rows form one entry showing the most common genes and DNA. These V and J calls are TCRdb output, not the study's own analysis. This sample is represented by some 120,000 distinct CDR3 sequences; 9% to 14% of them were singletons. The top ten constitute about 1.4% of the sample.

General study outcomes and caveats: DPC sensitization did not change how many TCRs were above 1 in 1000 frequency, and no evidence was found of alterations in global repertoire structure. Expanded TCRs formed significantly more large CDR3 similarity clusters than pre-sensitization or healthy control sets, consistent with antigen-driven responses. All patients had alopecia, a presumed autoimmune disease, so their immune response might differ from that of healthy individuals. Patch test score was positively correlated with the number of PT1 expanded TCRs, with significance at thresholds 8, 16 and 32 but not at 4. Repeated subsampling changed both the strength of the expansion versus patch-test correlation and the threshold at which that correlation became significant.

This clonotype was detected many times. There is no known antigen for this receptor. One base away there is no much larger clone; base qualities are not given. CDR1 and CDR2 are drawn from the germline V gene (reference sequence): DFQATT, SNEGSKA. The CDR3 goes from the cysteine to the phenylalanine over 17 residues. Only the CDR3 portion is preserved as DNA: 51 bases, with reading frame beginning at the first base. V ends up 3 bases short and J 0 bases short, with an unmatched junction base count of 10. The sequencing used whole blood, collected in connection with sensitization to the hapten diphenylcyclopropenone (DPC). This chain joins TRBV20-1 to TRBJ2-7; 11 central bases correspond to TRBD2. The TCR was taken from a woman aged 50 to 65 with alopecia areata. Some clones in this sample may be carry-over from other donors' samples. The DNA sequence is TGCAGTGCTAGGTCAGGACTAGCGGGCGGGCCCTCCTACGAGCAGTACTTC. This is translated as CSARSGLAGGPSYEQYF.